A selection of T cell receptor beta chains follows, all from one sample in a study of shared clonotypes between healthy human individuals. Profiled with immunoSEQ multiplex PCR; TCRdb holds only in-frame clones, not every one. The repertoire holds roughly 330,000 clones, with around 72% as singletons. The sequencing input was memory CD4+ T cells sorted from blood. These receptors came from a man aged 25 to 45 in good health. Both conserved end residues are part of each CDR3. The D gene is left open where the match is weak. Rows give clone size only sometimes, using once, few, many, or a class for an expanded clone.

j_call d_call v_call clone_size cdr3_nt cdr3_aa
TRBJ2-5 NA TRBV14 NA TGTGCCAGCAGCCAGAGACGAGGCCGCACAGAGACCCAGTACTTC CASSQRRGRTETQYF
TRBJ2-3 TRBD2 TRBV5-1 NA TGCGCCAGCAGCCCGCGGGCTAGCGGGAGGGCGGTTAGAACAGATACGCAGTATTTT CASSPRASGRAVRTDTQYF
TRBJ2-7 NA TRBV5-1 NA TGCGCCAGCACCCCCGGGACGCCTTCATACGAGCAGTACTTC CASTPGTPSYEQYF
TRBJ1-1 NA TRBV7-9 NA TGTGCCACCTCGCGGGGGTTCGCTGAAGCTTTCTTT CATSRGFAEAFF
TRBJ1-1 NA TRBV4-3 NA TGCGCCAGCAGCCAAGACAAGGGTGAAGCTTTCTTT CASSQDKGEAFF
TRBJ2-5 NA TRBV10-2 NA TGCGCCAGCAGTGACCTGACTAGTAAGGAGACCCAGTACTTC CASSDLTSKETQYF
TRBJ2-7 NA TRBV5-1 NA TGCGCCAGCACCACCTTAGGGCTCTCCTACGAGCAGTACTTC CASTTLGLSYEQYF
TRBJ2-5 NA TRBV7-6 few TGTGCCAGCAGCCCCCTGGGAGGGGGGACAGAGACCCAGTACTTC CASSPLGGGTETQYF
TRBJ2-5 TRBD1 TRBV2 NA TGTGCCAGCAGTAGAGGGACAGGGCAAGAGACCCAGTACTTC CASSRGTGQETQYF
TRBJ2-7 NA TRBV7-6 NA TGTGCCAGCAGCTTTAGTGAGTACTACGAGCAGTACTTC CASSFSEYYEQYF
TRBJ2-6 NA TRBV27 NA TGTGCCAGCAGTTTCTTTAATCGGGGTACCTACTCTGGGGCCAACGTCCTGACTTTC CASSFFNRGTYSGANVLTF
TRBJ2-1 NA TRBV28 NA TGTGCCAGCAGTTTTCCGGGACTTTTAAAATACAATGAGCAGTTCTTC CASSFPGLLKYNEQFF
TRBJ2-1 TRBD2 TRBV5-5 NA TGTGCCAGCAGCTTGGGGTTTTCAGCGGGGCTAACCTACAATGAGCAGTTCTTC CASSLGFSAGLTYNEQFF
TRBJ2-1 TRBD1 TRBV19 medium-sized TGTGCCAGTAGCCTGGGACAGGCGATATACAATGAGCAGTTCTTC CASSLGQAIYNEQFF
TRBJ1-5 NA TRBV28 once TGTGCCAGCAGTTTAGAGCTCGGGCAGGGAACTCAGCCCCAGCATTTT CASSLELGQGTQPQHF
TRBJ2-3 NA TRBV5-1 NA TGCGCCAGCAGCATTAGCACAGATACGCAGTATTTT CASSISTDTQYF
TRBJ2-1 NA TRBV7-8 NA TGTGCCAGCAGCTTAGTAGCGGCCAATGAGCAGTTCTTC CASSLVAANEQFF
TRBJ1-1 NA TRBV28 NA TGTGCCAGCAGGGGTATCGTAGGTACTGAAGCTTTCTTT CASRGIVGTEAFF
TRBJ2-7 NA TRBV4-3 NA TGCGCCAGCAGCCAAGAGAGGCCTAGCTACCACGAGCAGTACTTC CASSQERPSYHEQYF
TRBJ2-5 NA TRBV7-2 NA TGTGCCAGCAGCTTAAACGACCTTAAACAAGAGACCCAGTACTTC CASSLNDLKQETQYF